These 30 T cell receptor beta chains originate from one sample sequenced in a study of blood T cell repertoires in COVID-19 (dated by TCRdb to 2019 to 2021). Library generation was performed with the immunoSEQ multiplex PCR assay. Not all clones reach the TCRdb copy of this immuneACCESS table, which keeps in-frame sequences only. Checked studies attribute under half of the gap to unresolved V genes and leave the rest unexplained. Within this sample are 100,000 or so clones, with 60% to 80% of them counted one time only. The ten largest clones take up roughly 10% of the sample. The sample was peripheral blood. The receptors originated from a man in his sixties with active or convalescent COVID-19.

The rearrangement links TRBV11-3 to TRBJ2-1; a weak D match, TRBD2 (6 bases). V was pared by 0 bases and J by 9 bases, with 30 bases between. Germline V gene lookup returns CDR1 SGHNT and CDR2 YENEEA. The CDR3 totals 20 residues. Here the CDR3 DNA reads TGTGCCAGCAGCTTAGATTGGGGGTTCTGGGAGGAGGTGAGTCAGGTTGAGCAGTTCTTC. Its protein is CASSLDWGFWEEVSQVEQFF.

V and J are TRBV10-1 and TRBJ2-3, with a tentative D call TRBD2 (6 bases). Trimming took off 3 bases at V and 1 base at J, with 11 bases between the two ends. Germline CDR1 and CDR2: WNHNN and SYGVQD (reference sequence). CDR3 length: 15 amino acids. The DNA for the CDR3 is TGCGCCAGCAGTGAAATAGCGGCGGGCACAGATACGCAGTATTTT. This sequence encodes CASSEIAAGTDTQYF.

Remarks on this clone: The junction differs from germline at one of its ends, possibly a read error. The V call is TRBV29-1, the J call TRBJ1-1, with TRBD1 as a possible D gene (6 bases). In germline, CDR1 is SQVTM, CDR2 ANQGSEA. This CDR3 has 11 amino acids. The CDR3: CSVEEVGAVGF. The CDR3 DNA reads TGCAGCGTTGAAGAGGTGGGGGCGGTCGGCTTT.

The V and J genes are TRBV12-3 or TRBV12-4 and TRBJ1-2, with D tentatively TRBD1 (5 bases). The V and J ends lost 4 bases and 2 bases respectively, with 8 bases between them. There are 13 residues in the CDR3. The CDR3 DNA reads as TGTGCCAGCAGTTCCCCAGGGAACTATGGCTACACCTTC. This translates into CASSSPGNYGYTF.

The rearrangement joins TRBV6-4 to TRBJ1-1; unclear D gene. Trimming left V 3 bases short and J 10 bases short, with 9 bases between. Per germline, CDR1 MRHNA and CDR2 SNTAGT. This CDR3 is 11 amino acids long. The CDR3 DNA follows: TGTGCCAGCAGTGAAGGAGGTAGAGCTTTCTTT. Translating gives CASSEGGRAFF.

The chain has TRBV11-2 and TRBJ2-7, with 9 bases fitting TRBD2. The CDR3 runs 15 residues. The J segment lost 0 bases and the V segment lost 2 bases, leaving 2 bases of the junction unmatched. Germline V CDR1 and CDR2: SGHAT, FQNNGV. CDR3 DNA: TGTGCCAGCAGCTTAAAGGGACTAGCCTCCTACGAGCAGTACTTC. Translation: CASSLKGLASYEQYF.

The chain joins TRBV29-1 to TRBJ1-1; D is uncertain. The length of the CDR3 is 11 residues. CDR1 SQVTM and CDR2 ANQGSEA come from the germline V gene. Trimming took off 0 bases at V and 6 bases at J, with 5 bases between the two ends. CDR3 DNA: TGCAGCGTTGAAGACGGGGCTGAAGCTTTCTTT. Amino acid sequence: CSVEDGAEAFF.

This rearrangement joins TRBV19 to TRBJ2-7, with D uncertain. There are 15 residues in the CDR3. With 1 base removed from V and 1 base from J, the gap between germline ends came to 11 bases. CDR1 and CDR2 (germline): LNHDA, SQIVND (reference sequence). The CDR3 loop reads CASSIASTPSYEQYF. CDR3 nucleotide sequence: TGTGCCAGTAGTATAGCATCGACACCTTCCTACGAGCAGTACTTC.

CDR3 DNA: TGTGCCAGCAGCACCCCGGGAACGGGAGATGGAGAAGCTTTCTTT. It codes for CASSTPGTGDGEAFF. This rearrangement joins TRBV7-9 to TRBJ1-1; D not resolved. Deletions cut 5 bases from V and 8 bases from J, with 21 bases between. Looked up from germline, CDR1 is SEHNR and CDR2 is FQNEAQ (reference sequence). CDR3 length: 15 amino acids. Full variable domain (remainder filled in from reference TRBV7-9 and TRBJ1-1): DTGVSQNPRHKITKRGQNVTFRCDPISEHNRLYWYRQTLGQGPEFLTYFQNEAQLEKSRLLSDRFSAERPKGSFSTLEIQRTEQGDSAMYLCASSTPGTGDGEAFFGQGTRLTVV.

This chain links TRBV5-6 with TRBJ1-1, with no clear D. Per germline, CDR1 SGHDT and CDR2 YYEEEE. V lost 4 bases and J 0 bases, leaving 19 bases between the germline ends. The CDR3 contains 17 residues. CDR3 amino acids: CASSPGGRASMNTEAFF. In nucleotides, the CDR3 is TGTGCCAGCAGCCCAGGAGGGAGGGCAAGCATGAACACTGAAGCTTTCTTT.

The chain couples TRBV2 to TRBJ2-6, with 7 bases aligning to TRBD1. Unmatched junction bases numbered 5, after V lost 5 bases and J lost 4 bases. The germline V gene encodes CDR1 SNHLY and CDR2 FYNNEI. The CDR3 covers 15 residues. CDR3 residues: CASSTQGYGANVLTF. CDR3 nucleotide sequence: TGTGCCAGCAGTACACAGGGGTACGGGGCCAACGTCCTGACTTTC.

This sequence joins TRBV18 and TRBJ2-1; the match to TRBD2 covers 9 bases. The CDR3 spans 14 residues. From germline, CDR1 is KGHSH and CDR2 LQKENI. Germline trimming cut 3 bases from V and 10 bases from J; bases unmatched to any gene: 7. In DNA, the CDR3 is TGTGCCAGCTCACCTTGGACTAGCGTCGGGGAGCAGTTCTTC. Its translation is CASSPWTSVGEQFF.

This rearrangement joins TRBV11-2 to TRBJ2-7; D possibly corresponds to TRBD2 (5 bases). The CDR3 extends over 12 amino acids. In germline, CDR1 is SGHAT, CDR2 FQNNGV. The germline V and J ends were trimmed by 5 bases and 7 bases, with 12 bases remaining between them. CDR3 residues: CASSHRTGEQYV. The CDR3 bases are TGTGCCAGCAGCCATAGGACGGGGGAGCAGTACGTC.

The chain employs TRBV6-1 and TRBJ1-5; D gene ambiguous. The CDR3 has 15 amino acids. The V and J ends lost 1 base and 2 bases respectively, with 9 bases between them. Germline V lookup: CDR1 MNHNS, CDR2 SASEGT. CDR3 DNA: TGTGCCAGCAGTGAAGGGCAGGTGGGCAATCAGCCCCAGCATTTT. It encodes CASSEGQVGNQPQHF.

The V and J genes are TRBV5-1 and TRBJ1-2, with D tentatively TRBD1 (6 bases). The CDR3 sequence is 15 residues long. Deletions cut 4 bases from V and 1 base from J, with 14 bases between. Germline lookup yields CDR1 SGHRS and CDR2 YFSETQ. CDR3 amino acids: CASSHHREYNYGYTF. The CDR3, as DNA: TGCGCCAGCAGCCATCACAGGGAGTATAACTATGGCTACACCTTC.

V gene TRBV9 combines with J gene TRBJ1-2, with 8 bases fitting TRBD1. The CDR3 has 14 amino acids. J lost 5 bases, V lost 4 bases, and 7 bases had no gene match. Germline CDR1 SGDLS, CDR2 YYNGEE. CDR3 in amino acids: CASSPGGGPYGYTF. Here the CDR3 DNA reads TGTGCCAGCAGCCCAGGGGGCGGACCTTATGGCTACACCTTC.

About this clone itself: At the DNA level, this CDR3 is encoded by other sequences in the same sample as well. CDR3 loop: CASSYGRGRTEAFF. The CDR3 nucleotides read TGTGCCAGCAGTTACGGGCGGGGAAGGACTGAAGCTTTCTTT. The chain recombines TRBV6-5 with TRBJ1-1, with D unresolved. Germline assignment: CDR1 MNHEY and CDR2 SVGAGI. The CDR3 length is 14 residues. Trimming pared 2 bases from V and 5 bases from J, leaving 12 bases between.

The chain is built from TRBV5-1 and TRBJ2-3; 7 nucleotides align to TRBD1. The germline V gene has CDR1 SGHRS and CDR2 YFSETQ. The CDR3 runs 15 residues. The ends lost 1 base at V and 2 bases at J; junction bases unmatched: 4. Written as DNA, the CDR3 is TGCGCCAGCAGCTTGAGGGGACAGCCCACAGATACGCAGTATTTT. Its protein product is CASSLRGQPTDTQYF.

A single count supports this clone. The rearrangement joins TRBV6-5 to TRBJ1-6; D remains ambiguous. V was clipped by 7 bases and J by 0 bases, with 7 bases between them. Germline CDR1 reads MNHEY; CDR2 reads SVGAGI. The CDR3 length is 14 residues. The CDR3 region has the DNA TGTGCCAGCAAACTCGGCTCCTATAATTCACCCCTCCACTTT. Protein: CASKLGSYNSPLHF.

This clone appeared once. The chain has TRBV28 and TRBJ1-3; perhaps TRBD1 as D (5 bases). V lost 6 bases and J lost 5, with 11 bases in between. The CDR3 is made up of 13 amino acids. Per germline, CDR1 MDHEN and CDR2 SYDVKM. This CDR3 is CASRGGVRNTIYF. The CDR3 DNA reads as TGTGCCAGCAGGGGGGGGGTTCGAAACACCATATATTTT.

This clone came up once. J is TRBJ2-7 and V is TRBV19; 7 positions match TRBD2. Germline V gene sequence: CDR1 LNHDA, CDR2 SQIVND (reference sequence). CDR3 length equals 14 residues. V lost 4 bases, J lost 1 base, and 4 bases stayed unmatched. Here the CDR3 DNA reads TGTGCCAGTAGTAGGGGACTACCTTCCTACGAGCAGTACTTC. Its protein is CASSRGLPSYEQYF.

The rearrangement uses TRBV24-1 and TRBJ2-1; 8 bases fit TRBD1. CDR3 length: 19 amino acids. Germline CDR1 reads KGHDR; CDR2 reads SFDVKD. Germline trimming cut 0 bases from V and 0 bases from J; bases unmatched to any gene: 9. The CDR3 DNA reads TGTGCCACCAGTGATTTGCAGGGGGCGGGGCGGGCCTCCTACAATGAGCAGTTCTTC. Its protein product is CATSDLQGAGRASYNEQFF.

Concerning this clone itself: This sample includes further DNA sequences coding for the same CDR3. V and J are TRBV7-6 and TRBJ2-3; 7 positions agree with TRBD1. CDR1 and CDR2 from the germline V gene are SGHVS and FNYEAQ. The CDR3 contains 14 residues. After removal of 5 bases from V and 3 bases from J, the junction contained 5 bases not matched to a gene. CDR3 coding DNA: TGTGCCAGCAGCCCCCGACAGGGAACAGATACGCAGTATTTT. This gives the protein CASSPRQGTDTQYF.

In this sample, this clone turned up a few times. This chain links TRBV6-5 with TRBJ1-5, with 9 bases matching TRBD1. Trimming took 6 bases from V and 7 from J; bases not matched to a gene: 4. CDR1 and CDR2 from the germline V gene are MNHEY and SVGAGI. The CDR3 is made up of 13 amino acids. The CDR3, as DNA: TGTGCCAGCAGCGGACAGGGGAGACAGCCCCAGCATTTT. Translation gives CASSGQGRQPQHF.

The V gene is TRBV19, the J gene TRBJ1-2, with TRBD1 identical over 7 bases. In germline, CDR1 is LNHDA, CDR2 SQIVND (reference sequence). V dropped 4 bases and J dropped 8; count of bases not matched to a gene: 13. The CDR3 extends over 15 amino acids. CDR3 bases: TGTGCCAGTAGTAGATCCGGGACAGAGTTCTACGGCTACACCTTC. Translation gives CASSRSGTEFYGYTF.

This clone was found a few times. This chain joins TRBV12-2 and TRBJ2-7; TRBD2, the D gene given by the table, was not confirmed from the DNA. TRBV12-2 is tagged as a pseudogene. The CDR3 has 12 residues. CDR3 DNA: TGTGCAAGTCGCTTAGCGGAGGCAGCCCTGGGCGTC. It encodes CASRLAEAALGV.

The chain employs TRBV29-1 and TRBJ1-4; the D gene is possibly TRBD1 (6 bases). Germline CDR1 SQVTM, CDR2 ANQGSEA. The CDR3 is made up of 16 amino acids. Trimming left V 5 bases short and J 0 bases short, with 16 bases between. CDR3 sequence: CSVRLQGKSTNEKLFF. CDR3 nucleotides: TGCAGCGTTCGATTACAGGGAAAGTCAACTAATGAAAAACTGTTTTTT.

V and J are TRBV7-6 and TRBJ2-5, with a possible D match to TRBD2 (5 bases). Germline V gene lookup returns CDR1 SGHVS and CDR2 FNYEAQ. CDR3 size: 16 residues. The germline V and J ends were trimmed by 1 base and 0 bases, with 12 bases remaining between them. The CDR3 loop is CASSLGAGPYQETQYF. In DNA form, the CDR3 reads TGTGCCAGCAGCTTAGGGGCGGGCCCGTACCAAGAGACCCAGTACTTC.

This chain joins TRBV2 and TRBJ1-3, with 7 bases aligning to TRBD1. This CDR3 comprises 15 residues. Germline-derived CDR1 and CDR2 are SNHLY and FYNNEI. With 6 bases clipped from V and 0 bases from J, the junction kept 5 bases outside the gene matches. The CDR3 is CASSPQGISGNTIYF. As DNA, the CDR3 is TGTGCCAGCAGCCCACAGGGGATCTCTGGAAACACCATATATTTT.

The chain couples TRBV20-1 to TRBJ2-7; 7 positions agree with TRBD1. CDR1 is DFQATT, CDR2 SNEGSKA, per germline (reference sequence). The CDR3 is 11 amino acids. Trimming at V came to 5 bases and at J to 4 bases, leaving 2 bases not matched to a gene. CDR3 region: CSAATGYEQYV. DNA of the CDR3: TGCAGTGCTGCGACAGGGTACGAGCAGTACGTC.